Included here is one T cell receptor beta chain sequence, with context. As yet, its antigen is unknown. Unstimulated naive, memory, effector memory and TEMRA subsets from a few donor pairs have been sequenced, the authors report. Trimming cost V 7 bases and J 6 bases, with 14 bases left between them. The CDR3 runs to 13 residues. The germline gives CDR1 SNHLY, CDR2 FYNNEI. This specimen belongs to a study of siplizumab effects on memory and regulatory T cells. General study findings and limits: Many proliferating CD4+ or CD8+ clones remained unclassified. Roughly 80-96% of them could not be assigned either a naive or a memory phenotype. Proliferating siplizumab-culture Treg suppressive function went unconfirmed.

Assays examined approximately 99,000 TCR templates per sample. Libraries were prepared by immunoSEQ multiplex PCR; TCRdb keeps only in-frame clonotypes and omits some of them. The table has some 62,000 clones, around 79% seen once. The rearrangement uses TRBV2 and TRBJ2-3, with D maybe TRBD1 (5 bases). Sequenced sample: memory CD4+ T cells sorted from blood. This TCR was sampled from a human donor in good health. CDR3 region: CASNHRPGDTQYF. CDR3 in DNA: TGTGCCAGCAATCACAGGCCAGGGGATACGCAGTATTTT.